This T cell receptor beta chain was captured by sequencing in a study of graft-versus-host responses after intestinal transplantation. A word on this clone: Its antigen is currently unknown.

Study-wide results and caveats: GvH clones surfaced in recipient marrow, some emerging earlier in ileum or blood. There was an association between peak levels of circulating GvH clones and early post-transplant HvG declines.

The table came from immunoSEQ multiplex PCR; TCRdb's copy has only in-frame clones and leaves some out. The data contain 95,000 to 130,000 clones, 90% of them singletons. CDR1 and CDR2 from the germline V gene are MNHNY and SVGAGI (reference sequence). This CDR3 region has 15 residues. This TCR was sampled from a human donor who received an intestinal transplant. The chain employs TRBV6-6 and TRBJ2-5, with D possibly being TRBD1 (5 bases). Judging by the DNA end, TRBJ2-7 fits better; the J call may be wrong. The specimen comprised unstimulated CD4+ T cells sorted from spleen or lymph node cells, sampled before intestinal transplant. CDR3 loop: CASSKTVIHSYEQYF. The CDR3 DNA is TGTGCCAGCAGTAAGACAGTGATTCACTCCTACGAGCAGTACTTC.